This is a list of T cell receptor beta chains from one sample in a study of shared clonotypes between healthy human individuals. TCRdb keeps only in-frame clones here, not all; method: immunoSEQ multiplex PCR. The data contain some 2.3 million clones, more than 80% of them singletons. Material for sequencing was naive CD4+ T cells from PBMCs. The receptors were gathered from a man younger than 35 in good health. Some clones in this sample may be carry-over from other donors' samples. Each CDR3 is given with its conserved first and last residue. The D gene is left open where the match is weak. Not all rows give a size; the values are once, few, many and, for expanded clones, a class.

TRBJ1-3 . . TRBV5-6 CASSFGDFSGNTIYF TGTGCCAGCAGCTTTGGGGACTTCTCTGGAAACACCATATATTTT
TRBJ2-2 . . TRBV5-1 CASSLVVDNTGELFF TGCGCCAGCAGCTTGGTGGTTGATAACACCGGGGAGCTGTTTTTT
TRBJ2-1 . once TRBV27 CASSSPDTGKNEQFF TGTGCCAGCAGTTCCCCGGACACAGGGAAAAATGAGCAGTTCTTC
TRBJ2-3 TRBD2 . TRBV30 CAWRTSGTDTQYF TGTGCCTGGAGGACTAGCGGCACAGATACGCAGTATTTT
TRBJ1-5 . . TRBV28 CVTRRGNQPQHF TGTGTCACCCGAAGGGGAAACCAGCCCCAGCATTTT
TRBJ2-7 . . TRBV10-3 CAISESLAGQWTYEQYF TGTGCCATCAGTGAGTCTTTGGCTGGACAGTGGACCTACGAGCAGTACTTC
TRBJ1-6 TRBD1 few TRBV18 CASSSDRVPSSPLHF TGTGCCAGCTCATCCGACAGGGTCCCGTCTTCACCCCTCCACTTT
TRBJ2-7 TRBD1 . TRBV29-1 CSAKGQGAYEQYF TGCAGCGCCAAAGGACAGGGGGCTTACGAGCAGTACTTC
TRBJ2-4 TRBD2 . TRBV27 CASSSILIAGEPGWAKNIQYF TGTGCCAGCAGTTCCATCCTAATAGCGGGAGAGCCCGGTTGGGCCAAAAACATTCAGTACTTC
TRBJ2-7 . . TRBV13 CASSRRAAAGAGEQYF TGTGCCAGCAGCCGGCGGGCAGCGGCAGGGGCAGGCGAGCAGTACTTC
TRBJ2-6 . . TRBV18 CASSDGGANVLTF TGTGCCAGCTCAGACGGTGGGGCCAACGTCCTGACTTTC
TRBJ2-1 . . TRBV27 CASLAGRSYNEQFF TGTGCCAGCTTGGCGGGGCGCTCCTACAATGAGCAGTTCTTC
TRBJ1-2 . . TRBV7-2 CATGEGVQGRGYTF TGTGCCACCGGTGAGGGGGTGCAGGGTAGGGGCTACACCTTC
TRBJ2-7 . . TRBV11-3 CASQSSGHYEQYF TGTGCCAGCCAATCCAGTGGGCACTACGAGCAGTACTTC
TRBJ1-2 . . TRBV29-1 CSVAVRRDYGYTF TGCAGCGTTGCGGTCAGGCGGGACTATGGCTACACCTTC
TRBJ2-5 TRBD1 . TRBV5-6 CASSPSDRASETQYF TGTGCCAGCAGCCCATCGGACAGGGCTAGCGAGACCCAGTACTTC
TRBJ2-7 TRBD1 . TRBV7-6 CASSLQMPGQGFSEQYF TGTGCCAGCAGCCTACAAATGCCGGGACAGGGATTTTCCGAGCAGTACTTC
TRBJ1-1 TRBD1 once TRBV19 CASTTGQRNTEAFF TGTGCCAGTACCACGGGACAGAGAAACACTGAAGCTTTCTTT
TRBJ2-1 . . TRBV5-5 CASSLAGGAWNEQFF TGTGCCAGCAGCTTGGCGGGGGGCGCCTGGAATGAGCAGTTCTTC
TRBJ2-7 TRBD1 few TRBV10-3 CAISSGQGRDEQYF TGTGCCATCAGCTCGGGACAGGGAAGGGACGAGCAGTACTTC
TRBJ2-5 TRBD2 . TRBV5-6 CASSPKLAGVQETQYF TGTGCCAGCAGCCCTAAATTAGCGGGAGTACAGGAGACCCAGTACTTC
TRBJ1-2 . . TRBV29-1 CSVAPLTTPNYGYTF TGCAGCGTAGCGCCTTTGACCACCCCTAACTATGGCTACACCTTC
TRBJ1-1 TRBD1 . TRBV28 CASSLGTALVTEAFF TGTGCCAGCAGTTTAGGGACAGCCCTGGTCACTGAAGCTTTCTTT
TRBJ1-1 . . TRBV11-3 CASSFSQNTEAFF TGTGCCAGCAGCTTTTCGCAGAACACTGAAGCTTTCTTT
TRBJ2-2 . . TRBV5-8 CASSLDLVGNTGELFF TGTGCCAGCAGCTTGGACTTGGTGGGGAACACCGGGGAGCTGTTTTTT
TRBJ2-3 TRBD2 . TRBV5-1 CASRGGPLSTDTQYF TGCGCCAGCCGGGGGGGGCCCCTCAGCACAGATACGCAGTATTTT
TRBJ2-7 . . TRBV30 CARASGISYEQYF TGTGCCAGAGCCAGCGGAATCTCCTACGAGCAGTACTTC
TRBJ2-7 TRBD2 . TRBV6-6 CASSSPIAGALHEQYF TGTGCCAGCAGTTCCCCCATAGCGGGAGCTTTGCACGAGCAGTACTTC
TRBJ2-2 . . TRBV7-6 CASSLDAGAGELFF TGTGCCAGCAGCTTAGATGCAGGGGCCGGGGAGCTGTTTTTT
TRBJ1-2 . . TRBV19 CASRLAGAGSYGYTF TGTGCCAGTAGACTAGCGGGTGCAGGCAGTTATGGCTACACCTTC
TRBJ1-1 . few TRBV10-3 CAISGVANTEAFF TGTGCCATCAGTGGTGTGGCGAACACTGAAGCTTTCTTT
TRBJ1-2 . once TRBV28 CASSTWGALNYGYTF TGTGCCAGCAGCACCTGGGGGGCGTTGAACTATGGCTACACCTTC
TRBJ1-6 . . TRBV6-6 CASQVEGRDSPLHF TGTGCCAGCCAGGTGGAGGGGAGGGATTCACCCCTCCACTTT
TRBJ2-1 TRBD2 . TRBV11-3 CASSLALAGANEQFF TGTGCCAGCAGCTTAGCACTAGCGGGAGCCAATGAGCAGTTCTTC
TRBJ2-1 TRBD1 . TRBV2 CASSVEKGTDNEQFF TGTGCCAGCAGTGTCGAGAAGGGGACAGACAATGAGCAGTTCTTC
TRBJ2-7 . . TRBV6-6 CASSYLDEQYF TGTGCCAGCAGTTACCTCGACGAGCAGTACTTC
TRBJ1-1 . . TRBV13 CASSLGVRHTEAFF TGTGCCAGCAGCCTAGGGGTCCGTCACACTGAAGCTTTCTTT
TRBJ2-7 TRBD2 . TRBV2 CASSRGTSGGRYEQYF TGTGCCAGCAGTAGGGGGACTAGCGGAGGGAGGTACGAGCAGTACTTC
TRBJ1-1 . . TRBV7-3 CASSPNPAGLNTEAFF TGTGCCAGCAGCCCGAACCCGGCGGGCCTGAACACTGAAGCTTTCTTT
TRBJ2-5 TRBD2 . TRBV5-1 CASSTGTSGQETQYF TGCGCCAGCAGCACCGGGACTAGCGGGCAAGAGACCCAGTACTTC
TRBJ1-4 TRBD1 . TRBV18 CASSPGQGALANEKLFF TGTGCCAGCTCACCGGGACAGGGGGCGTTAGCTAATGAAAAACTGTTTTTT
TRBJ2-7 TRBD2 . TRBV7-3 CASSLTSAGGWGEQYF TGTGCCAGCAGCTTAACGTCCGCGGGAGGCTGGGGCGAGCAGTACTTC
TRBJ2-3 . . TRBV6-1 CASSDGGHPDTQYF TGTGCCAGCAGTGATGGGGGGCATCCAGATACGCAGTATTTT
TRBJ2-2 TRBD2 . TRBV7-3 CASRGGPNTGELFF TGTGCCAGCAGGGGAGGGCCCAACACCGGGGAGCTGTTTTTT
TRBJ2-3 . . TRBV11-2 CASSLDTRTQYF TGTGCCAGCAGCTTAGATACCCGAACGCAGTATTTT
TRBJ1-2 TRBD1 . TRBV2 CASPKSNRDSPTNYGYTF TGTGCCAGCCCAAAAAGTAACCGGGACAGCCCTACTAACTATGGCTACACCTTC
TRBJ2-7 TRBD1 . TRBV18 CASSEGQGLTYEQYF TGTGCCAGCTCAGAAGGACAGGGTCTGACCTACGAGCAGTACTTC
TRBJ2-5 . once TRBV9 CASSPGRLETQYF TGTGCCAGCAGCCCAGGACGACTGGAGACCCAGTACTTC
TRBJ2-1 TRBD2 . TRBV11-1 CASSLSGGLGVEQFF TGTGCCAGCAGCCTATCGGGGGGGCTGGGCGTCGAGCAGTTCTTC
TRBJ1-5 . . TRBV28 CASRLLGTTSNQPQHF TGTGCCAGCAGACTCCTGGGGACAACAAGCAATCAGCCCCAGCATTTT
TRBJ2-7 . once TRBV7-9 CASSYTYEQYF TGTGCCAGCAGCTACACGTACGAGCAGTACTTC
TRBJ2-3 . . TRBV7-3 CASSLRGGDTQYF TGTGCCAGCAGCTTACGGGGAGGAGATACGCAGTATTTT
TRBJ1-1 . . TRBV6-1 CASRPGRGYTEAFF TGTGCCAGCAGGCCCGGCCGGGGGTACACTGAAGCTTTCTTT
TRBJ2-1 TRBD2 . TRBV7-8 CASSLMTSGYNEQFF TGTGCCAGCAGCTTAATGACTAGCGGGTACAATGAGCAGTTCTTC
TRBJ2-1 TRBD2 . TRBV19 CASYGVAGGPVNEQFF TGTGCCAGTTATGGGGTAGCGGGAGGTCCGGTGAATGAGCAGTTCTTC
TRBJ2-7 . . TRBV28 CASSLGTAPYEQYF TGTGCCAGCAGTTTAGGGACGGCGCCCTACGAGCAGTACTTC
TRBJ2-1 . . TRBV18 CASSSTSSYNEQFF TGTGCCAGCTCAAGCACGAGCTCCTACAATGAGCAGTTCTTC
TRBJ2-3 . . TRBV9 CASSTSTRTDTQYF TGTGCCAGCAGCACCTCGACTCGCACAGATACGCAGTATTTT